These 10 T cell receptor beta chains share one sample of origin, sequenced in a study of technical replicates of blood from a handful of donors. Clones were read by immunoSEQ multiplex PCR, and TCRdb kept only the in-frame ones, dropping some. This sample carries around 98,000 clones, nearly 97% of them seen once, and the ten largest clones take 0.2% to 0.25%. Sequenced: T cells isolated from PBMCs. These receptors originate from a human donor in good health.

The CDR3 DNA reads TGTGCCAGCAGCGGCGGGTTGGGCCGGGAGACCCAGTACTTC. Translated: CASSGGLGRETQYF. The J gene is TRBJ2-5, the V gene TRBV11-2, with D possibly TRBD2 on 5 matching bases. Germline-derived CDR1 and CDR2 are SGHAT and FQNNGV. The CDR3 extends over 14 amino acids. The germline V and J ends were trimmed by 5 bases and 5 bases, with 15 bases remaining between them.

A remark on this clone: Its ends do not fully match the called genes, so a read error is possible. This sample also contains other DNA sequences that code for the same CDR3. V is TRBV19 and J is TRBJ2-7, with D unresolved. The CDR3 has 15 amino acids. Germline V lookup: CDR1 LNHDA, CDR2 SQIVND (reference sequence). This CDR3 is CASSIVGFEAYEQYF. The CDR3 DNA sequence: TGTGCCAGTAGTATAGTCGGATTTGAGGCCTATGAGCAGTACTTC.

The chain recombines TRBV9 with TRBJ2-2; 9 bases align to TRBD1. V lost 4 bases, J lost 6 bases, and 7 bases stayed unmatched. Germline CDR1 is SGDLS and CDR2 is YYNGEE. The CDR3 totals 15 residues. The CDR3 loop is CASSLHRGLPGELFF. Here the CDR3 DNA reads TGTGCCAGCAGCCTCCACAGGGGGCTCCCCGGGGAGCTGTTTTTT. The full variable domain, with the rest looked up from reference TRBV9 and TRBJ2-2, is DSGVTQTPKHLITATGQRVTLRCSPRSGDLSVYWYQQSLDQGLQFLIQYYNGEERAKGNILERFSAQQFPDLHSELNLSSLELGDSALYFCASSLHRGLPGELFFGEGSRLTVL.

This chain uses TRBV5-1 with TRBJ2-7; D unclear. This CDR3 has 13 amino acids. Trimming took 4 bases from V and 5 from J, leaving 13 bases between them. CDR1 is SGHRS, CDR2 YFSETQ, per germline. In nucleotides, the CDR3 is TGCGCCAGCAGCGTACCGGTTTCCAACGAGCAGTACTTC. Encoded protein: CASSVPVSNEQYF.

This chain joins TRBV25-1 and TRBJ2-5; maybe TRBD1 (7 bases). Deletions cut 2 bases from V and 0 bases from J, with 16 bases between. The CDR3 length is 17 residues. Germline assignment: CDR1 MGHDK and CDR2 SYGVNS. The DNA for the CDR3 is TGTGCCAGCAGTGAAGGGGGCGGGACAGCACACCAAGAGACCCAGTACTTC. Amino acid sequence: CASSEGGGTAHQETQYF.

This chain connects TRBV7-9 to TRBJ2-1; 9 bases line up with TRBD2. The CDR3 has 13 residues. Germline V gene sequence: CDR1 SEHNR, CDR2 FQNEAQ (reference sequence). CDR3 residues: CAERREGYNEQFF. CDR3 coding DNA: TGTGCTGAGAGGCGGGAGGGGTACAATGAGCAGTTCTTC.

This clone showed up just once. The chain has TRBV10-3 and TRBJ2-5; a weak D match, TRBD1 (5 bases). V was shortened by 8 bases and J by 5 bases, with 27 bases between the two germline ends. The length of the CDR3 is 17 residues. Germline lookup yields CDR1 ENHRY and CDR2 SYGVKD. CDR3 coding DNA: TGTGCCATCTCTACAGGATGGAGCGCCAATCTTCGGGAGACCCAGTACTTC. Translation: CAISTGWSANLRETQYF.

V gene TRBV6-5 combines with J gene TRBJ2-4; 8 bases are shared with TRBD2. Germline CDR1 and CDR2: MNHEY and SVGAGI. The CDR3 is made up of 15 amino acids. Trimming took 3 bases from V and 0 from J; bases not matched to a gene: 1. CDR3 loop: CASSYSGKAKNIQYF. The CDR3 nucleotides are TGTGCCAGCAGTTATAGCGGGAAAGCCAAAAACATTCAGTACTTC.

V is TRBV5-6 and J is TRBJ1-2; TRBD1 matches 9 bases. This CDR3 has 15 amino acids. Germline trimming cut 4 bases from V and 5 bases from J; bases unmatched to any gene: 9. Germline V gene lookup returns CDR1 SGHDT and CDR2 YYEEEE. The CDR3: CASSRNPGQGYGYTF. The DNA for the CDR3 is TGTGCCAGCAGCCGAAATCCGGGACAGGGTTATGGCTACACCTTC.

The V gene is TRBV10-1, the J gene TRBJ2-7, with 8 nucleotides matching TRBD1. Germline CDR1 and CDR2: WNHNN and SYGVQD (reference sequence). The J segment lost 7 bases and the V segment lost 8 bases, leaving 10 bases of the junction unmatched. The CDR3 runs to 13 residues. This CDR3 reads CASGQGLVGEQYF. CDR3 coding DNA: TGCGCCAGCGGACAGGGACTTGTCGGAGAGCAGTACTTC.